This TCR beta chain was recorded in a study of T cells in narcolepsy. The method was immunoSEQ multiplex PCR; TCRdb's version includes in-frame clones alone and lacks a portion of them. The table has approximately 25,000 clones, 84% seen once; the top ten hold under 1.5%. V was trimmed by 5 bases and J by 1 base, leaving 12 bases between them. Germline V CDR1 and CDR2: SGHRS, YFSETQ. The CDR3 covers 14 residues. The clonotype comes from a human donor with narcolepsy. What was sequenced was CD45RA- memory CD4+ T cells from PBMCs. The chain employs TRBV5-1 and TRBJ1-2; possibly TRBD1 for D (5 bases). The CDR3 reads CASSSTGGNYGYTF. CDR3 DNA: TGCGCCAGCAGTTCAACGGGGGGTAACTATGGCTACACCTTC.